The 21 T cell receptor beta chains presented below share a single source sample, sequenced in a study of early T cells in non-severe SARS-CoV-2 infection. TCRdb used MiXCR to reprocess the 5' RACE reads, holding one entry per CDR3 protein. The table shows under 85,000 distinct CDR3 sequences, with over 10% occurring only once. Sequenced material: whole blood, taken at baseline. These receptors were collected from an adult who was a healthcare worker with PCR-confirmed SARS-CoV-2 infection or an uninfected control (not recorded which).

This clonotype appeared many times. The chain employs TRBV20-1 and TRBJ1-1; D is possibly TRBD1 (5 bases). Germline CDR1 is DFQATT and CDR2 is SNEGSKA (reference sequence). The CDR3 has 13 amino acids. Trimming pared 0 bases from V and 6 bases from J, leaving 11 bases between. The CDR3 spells CSAREGVFAEAFF. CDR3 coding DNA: TGCAGTGCTAGAGAGGGGGTCTTCGCTGAAGCTTTCTTT.

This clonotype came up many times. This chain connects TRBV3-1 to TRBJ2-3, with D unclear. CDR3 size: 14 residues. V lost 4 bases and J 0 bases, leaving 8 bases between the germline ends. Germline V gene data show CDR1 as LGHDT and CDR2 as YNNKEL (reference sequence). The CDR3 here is CASSLEDSTDTQYF. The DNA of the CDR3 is TGTGCCAGCAGCCTTGAAGATAGCACAGATACGCAGTATTTT.

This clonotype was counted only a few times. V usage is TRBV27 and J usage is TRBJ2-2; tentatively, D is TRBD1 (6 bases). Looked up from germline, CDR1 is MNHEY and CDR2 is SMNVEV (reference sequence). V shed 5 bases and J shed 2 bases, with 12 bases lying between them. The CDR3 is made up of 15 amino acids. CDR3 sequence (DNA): TGTGCCAGCAGTATGACAGGCGTAAACACCGGGGAGCTGTTTTTT. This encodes CASSMTGVNTGELFF.

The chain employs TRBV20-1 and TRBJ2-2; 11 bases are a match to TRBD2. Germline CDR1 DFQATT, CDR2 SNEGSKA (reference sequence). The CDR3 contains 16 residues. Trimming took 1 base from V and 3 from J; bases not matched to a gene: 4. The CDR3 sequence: CSARVGTSGYTGELFF. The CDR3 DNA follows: TGCAGTGCTAGAGTCGGGACTAGCGGATACACCGGGGAGCTGTTTTTT.

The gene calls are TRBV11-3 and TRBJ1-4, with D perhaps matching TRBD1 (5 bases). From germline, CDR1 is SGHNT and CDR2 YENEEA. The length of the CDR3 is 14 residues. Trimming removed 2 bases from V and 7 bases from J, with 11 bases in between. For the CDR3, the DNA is TGTGCCAGCAGCTTACAACCGGGACGTGAAAAACTGTTTTTT. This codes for CASSLQPGREKLFF.

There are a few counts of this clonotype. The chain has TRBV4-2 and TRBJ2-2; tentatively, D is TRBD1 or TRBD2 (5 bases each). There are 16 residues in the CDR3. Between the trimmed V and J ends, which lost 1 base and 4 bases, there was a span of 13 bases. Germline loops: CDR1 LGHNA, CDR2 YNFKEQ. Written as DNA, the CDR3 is TGTGCCAGCAGCCAAGGCTTTGAGGGGTCCACCGGGGAGCTGTTTTTT. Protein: CASSQGFEGSTGELFF.

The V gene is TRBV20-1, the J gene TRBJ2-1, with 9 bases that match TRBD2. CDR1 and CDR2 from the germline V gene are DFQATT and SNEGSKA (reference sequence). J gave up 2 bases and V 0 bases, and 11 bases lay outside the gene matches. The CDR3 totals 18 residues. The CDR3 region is CSARDPSKAGGPYNEQFF. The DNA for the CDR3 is TGCAGTGCTAGAGATCCGAGTAAAGCGGGGGGCCCCTACAATGAGCAGTTCTTC.

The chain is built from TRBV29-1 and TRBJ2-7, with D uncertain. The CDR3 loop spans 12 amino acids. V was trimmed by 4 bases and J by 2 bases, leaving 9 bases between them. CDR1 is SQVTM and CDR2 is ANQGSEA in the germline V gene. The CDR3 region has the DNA TGCAGCGTTGGCAAGGGTCCCTACGAGCAGTACTTC. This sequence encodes CSVGKGPYEQYF.

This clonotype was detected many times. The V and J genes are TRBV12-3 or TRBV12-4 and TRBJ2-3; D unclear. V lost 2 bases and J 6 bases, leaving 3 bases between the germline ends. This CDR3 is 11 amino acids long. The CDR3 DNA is TGTGCCAGCAGTTTATCTGATACGCAGTATTTT. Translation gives CASSLSDTQYF.

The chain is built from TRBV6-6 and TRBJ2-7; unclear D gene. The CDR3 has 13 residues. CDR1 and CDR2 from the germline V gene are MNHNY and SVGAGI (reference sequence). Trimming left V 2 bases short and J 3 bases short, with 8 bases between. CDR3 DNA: TGTGCCAGCAGTTACCCTGGTCGCTACGAGCAGTACTTC. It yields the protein CASSYPGRYEQYF.

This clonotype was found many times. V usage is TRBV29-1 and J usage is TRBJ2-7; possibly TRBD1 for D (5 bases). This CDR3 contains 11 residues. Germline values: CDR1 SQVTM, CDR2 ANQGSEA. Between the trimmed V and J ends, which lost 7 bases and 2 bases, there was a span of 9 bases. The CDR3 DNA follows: TGCAGCGCGTCGACAGCCTACGAGCAGTACTTC. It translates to CSASTAYEQYF.

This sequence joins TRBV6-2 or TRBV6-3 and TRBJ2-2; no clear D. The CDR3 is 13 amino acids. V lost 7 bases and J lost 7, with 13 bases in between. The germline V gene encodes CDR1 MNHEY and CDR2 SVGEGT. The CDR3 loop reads CASKPPQGGELFF. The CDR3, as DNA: TGTGCCAGCAAGCCGCCGCAAGGCGGGGAGCTGTTTTTT.

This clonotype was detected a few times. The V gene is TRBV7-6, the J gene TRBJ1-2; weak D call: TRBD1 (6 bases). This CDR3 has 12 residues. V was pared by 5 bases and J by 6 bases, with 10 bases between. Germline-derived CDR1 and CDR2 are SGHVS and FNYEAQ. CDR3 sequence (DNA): TGTGCCAGCAGCCCGGACAGAAATGGCTACACCTTC. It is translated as CASSPDRNGYTF.

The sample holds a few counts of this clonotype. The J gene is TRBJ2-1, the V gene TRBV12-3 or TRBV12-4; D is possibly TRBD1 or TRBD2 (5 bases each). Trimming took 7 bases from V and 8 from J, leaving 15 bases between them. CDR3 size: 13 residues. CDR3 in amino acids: CASTFQLGHEQFF. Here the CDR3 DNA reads TGTGCCAGCACTTTCCAGTTGGGACATGAGCAGTTCTTC.

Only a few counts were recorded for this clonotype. CDR3 DNA sequence: TGTGCCAGCAAAACCGGGACGGGGACCTACGAGCAGTACTTC. Its translation is CASKTGTGTYEQYF. The genes are TRBV6-6 and TRBJ2-7; D might be TRBD1 or TRBD2, each matching 5 bases. With 7 bases removed from V and 2 bases from J, the gap between germline ends came to 15 bases. The CDR3 is made up of 14 amino acids. The V gene's germline CDR1 is MNHNY and CDR2 SVGAGI (reference sequence).

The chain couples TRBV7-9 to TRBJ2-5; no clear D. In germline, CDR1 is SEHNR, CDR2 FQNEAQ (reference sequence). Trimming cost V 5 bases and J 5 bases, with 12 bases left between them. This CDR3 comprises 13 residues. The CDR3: CASSPELGETQYF. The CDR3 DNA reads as TGTGCCAGCAGCCCGGAGCTTGGGGAGACCCAGTACTTC. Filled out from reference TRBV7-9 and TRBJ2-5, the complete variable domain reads DTGVSQNPRHKITKRGQNVTFRCDPISEHNRLYWYRQTLGQGPEFLTYFQNEAQLEKSRLLSDRFSAERPKGSFSTLEIQRTEQGDSAMYLCASSPELGETQYFGPGTRLLVL.

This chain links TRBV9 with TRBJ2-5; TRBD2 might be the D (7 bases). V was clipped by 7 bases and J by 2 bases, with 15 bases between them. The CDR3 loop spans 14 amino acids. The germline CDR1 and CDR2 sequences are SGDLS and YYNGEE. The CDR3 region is CASSGEGGQETQYF. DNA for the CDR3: TGTGCCAGCTCCGGGGAGGGGGGGCAAGAGACCCAGTACTTC.

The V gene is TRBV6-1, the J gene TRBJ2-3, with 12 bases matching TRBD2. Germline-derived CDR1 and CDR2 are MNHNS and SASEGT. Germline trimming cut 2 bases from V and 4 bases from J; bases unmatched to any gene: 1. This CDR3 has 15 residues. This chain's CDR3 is CASSELAGGPDTQYF. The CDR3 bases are TGTGCCAGCAGTGAACTAGCGGGGGGGCCAGATACGCAGTATTTT.

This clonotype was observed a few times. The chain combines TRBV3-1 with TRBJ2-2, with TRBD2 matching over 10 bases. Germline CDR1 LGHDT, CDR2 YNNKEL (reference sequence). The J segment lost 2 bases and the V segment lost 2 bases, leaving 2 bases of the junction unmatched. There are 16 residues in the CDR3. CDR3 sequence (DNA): TGTGCCAGCAGCCAACTAGCGGGGGCCAACACCGGGGAGCTGTTTTTT. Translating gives CASSQLAGANTGELFF.

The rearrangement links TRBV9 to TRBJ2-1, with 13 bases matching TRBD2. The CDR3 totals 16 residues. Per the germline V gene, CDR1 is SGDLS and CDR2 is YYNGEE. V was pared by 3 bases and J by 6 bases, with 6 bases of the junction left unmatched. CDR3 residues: CASSEPTSGGSNEQFF. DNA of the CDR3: TGTGCCAGCAGCGAGCCGACTAGCGGGGGGAGCAATGAGCAGTTCTTC.

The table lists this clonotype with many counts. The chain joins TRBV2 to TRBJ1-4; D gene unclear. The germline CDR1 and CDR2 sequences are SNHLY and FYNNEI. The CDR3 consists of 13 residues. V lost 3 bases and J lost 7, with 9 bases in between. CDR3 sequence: CASSEGAIEKLFF. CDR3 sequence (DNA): TGTGCCAGCAGTGAGGGCGCGATTGAAAAACTGTTTTTT.